This TCR beta chain was captured by sequencing in a study of cytomegalovirus exposure and HLA in healthy donors. The study's findings and limits: It emerged from a later analysis that several of the most significant clusters appeared to be linked to common viral pathogens.

Primers included in the PCR were 60 Vbeta and 13 Jbeta primers. The protocol was immunoSEQ multiplex PCR, while the TCRdb copy is restricted to in-frame clones and leaves out a portion. The sample carries some 150,000 clones, nearly 80% recorded once. This clone was seen a handful of times. What it binds is not known. The CDR3 is 15 residues long. Germline V CDR1 and CDR2: MGHRA, YSYEKL. The V gene lost 4 bases and the J gene lost 2 bases, with 14 bases spanning the gap. The J gene is TRBJ1-2, the V gene TRBV4-1; no reliable D call. This receptor was obtained from a male donor in good health and CMV-seronegative. The sample consisted of PBMCs. The CDR3 here is CASSPDLTGNYGYTF. As DNA, the CDR3 is TGCGCCAGCAGCCCTGACCTTACGGGAAACTATGGCTACACCTTC.